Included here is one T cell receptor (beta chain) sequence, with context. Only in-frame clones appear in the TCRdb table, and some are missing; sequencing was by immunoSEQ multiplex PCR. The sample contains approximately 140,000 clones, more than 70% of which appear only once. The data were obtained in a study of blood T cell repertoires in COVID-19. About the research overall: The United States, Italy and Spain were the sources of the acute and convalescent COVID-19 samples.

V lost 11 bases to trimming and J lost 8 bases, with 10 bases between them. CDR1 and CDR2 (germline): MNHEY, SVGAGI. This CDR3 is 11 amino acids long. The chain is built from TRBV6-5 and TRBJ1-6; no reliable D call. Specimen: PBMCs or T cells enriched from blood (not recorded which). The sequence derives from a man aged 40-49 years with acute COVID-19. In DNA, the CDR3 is TGTGCCGCGGGCTGGGATTCACCCCTCCACTTT. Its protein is CAAGWDSPLHF.